One and the same sample provided the 17 T cell receptor beta chains below, sequenced in a study of blood T cell repertoires in COVID-19 (dated by TCRdb to 2018 to 2021). The protocol used for the library was the immunoSEQ multiplex PCR assay. Sourced from immuneACCESS, this table was stored by TCRdb with only in-frame sequences that have V and J called. A share of the clones is absent; for the studies checked, an unresolved V gene accounts for under half, and the remainder has no known explanation. The sample profile shows some 95,000 clones; 76% of them were found once. Over 6% of the sample goes to the ten largest clones. The sample was peripheral blood. The receptors shown here come from a man in his 70s with acute or convalescent COVID-19.

This chain joins TRBV10-2 and TRBJ2-1, with a weak D call TRBD1 (5 bases). V was trimmed by 6 bases and J by 5 bases, leaving 11 bases between them. The CDR3 has 13 residues. Looked up from germline, CDR1 is WSHSY and CDR2 is SAAADI. This CDR3 is CASSKGSHNEQFF. In DNA, the CDR3 is TGCGCCAGCAGCAAGGGGTCCCACAATGAGCAGTTCTTC.

In this sample, this clone turned up a few times. The chain uses TRBV9 and TRBJ1-6, with a tentative D call TRBD1 (6 bases). The CDR3 is made up of 14 amino acids. Trimming removed 0 bases from V and 9 bases from J, with 10 bases in between. Per germline, CDR1 SGDLS and CDR2 YYNGEE. CDR3 sequence (DNA): TGTGCCAGCAGCGTAGCCCCAGGGGCTTCACCCCTCCACTTT. Protein: CASSVAPGASPLHF.

The V gene is TRBV29-1, the J gene TRBJ2-3, with D hard to call. Germline V CDR1 and CDR2: SQVTM, ANQGSEA. CDR3 length: 11 residues. V lost 3 bases and J 6 bases, leaving 7 bases between the germline ends. The CDR3 DNA is TGCAGCGTTGACGGTGCGGATACGCAGTATTTT. Its protein product is CSVDGADTQYF.

The CDR3: CASSTGQISYEQYF. CDR3 sequence (DNA): TGCGCCAGCAGCACTGGACAGATCTCCTACGAGCAGTACTTC. V is TRBV5-1 and J is TRBJ2-7; D is possibly TRBD1 (6 bases). With 4 bases removed from V and 0 bases from J, the gap between germline ends came to 11 bases. The V gene's germline CDR1 is SGHRS and CDR2 YFSETQ. This CDR3 spans 14 amino acids.

The CDR3 region has the DNA TGCGCCAGCAGTGAGGTCGCGCAGGCCCAGGAGACCCAGTACTTC. Protein product: CASSEVAQAQETQYF. V and J are TRBV10-2 and TRBJ2-5; D not resolved. The germline V gene has CDR1 WSHSY and CDR2 SAAADI. CDR3 length: 15 residues. Trimming left V 2 bases short and J 5 bases short, with 15 bases between.

The J gene is TRBJ2-7, the V gene TRBV7-2, with TRBD1 matching 9 bases. Germline loops: CDR1 SGHTA, CDR2 FQGNSA. The CDR3 has 14 residues. The ends lost 3 bases at V and 4 bases at J; junction bases unmatched: 4. Here the CDR3 DNA reads TGTGCCAGCAGCTTTAAACAGGGGGCTTACGAGCAGTACGTC. This codes for CASSFKQGAYEQYV.

The chain recombines TRBV3-1 (or the pseudogene TRBV3-2) with TRBJ1-1, with D unresolved. Per germline, CDR1 LGHDT and CDR2 YNNKEL (reference sequence). Trimming removed 1 base at V and 8 bases at J, with 11 bases between. CDR3 length: 13 residues. The CDR3 loop reads CASSQVPGREAFF. The CDR3 DNA is TGTGCCAGCAGCCAAGTCCCCGGGAGGGAAGCTTTCTTT.

The table lists this clone with a few counts. The sample has other DNA sequences that encode this CDR3 too. The chain joins TRBV19 to TRBJ1-5, with 7 positions matching TRBD1. CDR1 and CDR2 from the germline V gene are LNHDA and SQIVND (reference sequence). The CDR3 extends over 15 amino acids. With V trimmed by 3 bases and J by 4 bases, 6 bases remained unmatched. The CDR3 sequence is CASSIGTASNQPQHF. DNA of the CDR3: TGTGCCAGTAGTATCGGGACAGCCTCAAATCAGCCCCAGCATTTT.

This chain uses TRBV6-5 with TRBJ1-2; D is ambiguous. Trimming cost V 5 bases and J 8 bases, with 15 bases left between them. In germline, CDR1 is MNHEY, CDR2 SVGAGI. The CDR3 runs 13 residues. The CDR3 nucleotides read TGTGCCAGCAGTCCCCCCGGGAGTGGGGGCTACACCTTC. Translated, it gives CASSPPGSGGYTF.

V is TRBV7-6 and J is TRBJ2-2; D possibly corresponds to TRBD2 (6 bases). V shed 4 bases and J shed 1 base, with 13 bases lying between them. This CDR3 has 16 amino acids. Germline assignment: CDR1 SGHVS and CDR2 FNYEAQ. CDR3 sequence (DNA): TGTGCCAGCAGCTCTACTAGCTCTAAGAACACCGGGGAGCTGTTTTTT. Translated: CASSSTSSKNTGELFF.

This chain uses TRBV25-1 with TRBJ1-1; 9 nucleotides align to TRBD1. The CDR3 loop spans 15 amino acids. Trimming cost V 6 bases and J 0 bases; bases outside gene matches: 5. Per the germline V gene, CDR1 is MGHDK and CDR2 is SYGVNS. The CDR3: CASREGQGMNTEAFF. CDR3 in DNA: TGTGCCAGCAGGGAAGGACAGGGGATGAACACTGAAGCTTTCTTT.

The gene calls are TRBV7-3 and TRBJ1-1; unclear D gene. The germline V and J ends were trimmed by 1 base and 7 bases, with 10 bases remaining between them. The germline gives CDR1 SGHTA, CDR2 FQGTGA. This CDR3 contains 13 residues. In nucleotides, the CDR3 is TGTGCCAGCAGCTTAAGCGCGGGTAATGAAGCTTTCTTT. As protein: CASSLSAGNEAFF.

The chain couples TRBV14 to TRBJ1-6; TRBD1 might be the D (5 bases). The ends were cut back, 4 bases at V and 7 bases at J, with 17 bases in the middle. The CDR3 has 16 amino acids. Germline-derived CDR1 and CDR2 are SGHDN and FVKESK. The CDR3 DNA follows: TGTGCCAGCAGCCGATCCCAGGGCGTTGGGAATTCACCCCTCCACTTT. It codes for CASSRSQGVGNSPLHF. Together with reference TRBV14 and TRBJ1-6, the CDR3 gives the full variable domain: EAGVTQFPSHSVIEKGQTVTLRCDPISGHDNLYWYRRVMGKEIKFLLHFVKESKQDESGMPNNRFLAERTGGTYSTLKVQPAELEDSGVYFCASSRSQGVGNSPLHFGNGTRLTVT.

The chain is built from TRBV5-4 and TRBJ1-2, with 9 bases aligning to TRBD1. Germline V gives CDR1 SGHNT, CDR2 YYREEE (reference sequence). The CDR3 runs 17 residues. Trimming cost V 4 bases and J 6 bases; bases outside gene matches: 16. The CDR3 spells CASSISGTGLVRDGYTF. DNA for the CDR3: TGTGCCAGCAGCATATCCGGGACAGGGCTAGTTAGGGATGGCTACACCTTC.

The genes are TRBV5-6 and TRBJ1-6; D call uncertain. From germline, CDR1 is SGHDT and CDR2 YYEEEE. V shed 4 bases and J shed 0 bases, with 20 bases lying between them. The CDR3 totals 19 residues. The CDR3 loop reads CASSLQYGESSSYNSPLHF. CDR3 coding DNA: TGTGCCAGCAGCCTTCAGTATGGGGAGTCGAGCTCCTATAATTCACCCCTCCACTTT.

The V call is TRBV28, the J call TRBJ1-3; 7 positions agree with TRBD1. Germline values: CDR1 MDHEN, CDR2 SYDVKM. This CDR3 region has 16 residues. Trimming cost V 7 bases and J 0 bases; bases outside gene matches: 9. This CDR3 is CASTRTGGYSGNTIYF. CDR3 coding DNA: TGTGCCAGCACCCGGACAGGAGGGTACTCTGGAAACACCATATATTTT.

This chain joins TRBV5-1 and TRBJ2-5, with 8 bases matching TRBD2. The CDR3 sequence is 16 residues long. The V segment lost 0 bases and the J segment 5 bases; nucleotides outside the gene matches: 9. The V gene's germline CDR1 is SGHRS and CDR2 YFSETQ. CDR3 protein: CASSLAAGGALETQYF. The CDR3 coding sequence is TGCGCCAGCAGCTTGGCCGCGGGGGGCGCCCTTGAGACCCAGTACTTC.